A selection of T cell receptor beta chains follows, all from one sample in a study of CD8 T cells in ankylosing spondylitis. MiXCR, applied by TCRdb to the 5' RACE reads, yields one record per CDR3 protein. Here the sample spans fewer than 550,000 distinct CDR3 sequences, about 5.4% being singletons. The sample taken for sequencing was blood, either unsorted or a sorted T cell fraction (not recorded which). These TCRs come from a male donor with ankylosing spondylitis. The CDR3 runs from the conserved cysteine through the conserved F or W. D genes are given only for firm matches. Clone size is shown for a subset of rows, as once, few, many or a class of expanded clone.

v_gene,d_gene,abundance,j_gene,CDR3aa,CDR3nt
TRBV20-1,TRBD1,many,TRBJ1-2,CSANRGEGYTF,TGCAGTGCTAACAGGGGTGAAGGCTACACCTTC
TRBV7-2,TRBD1,NA,TRBJ2-2,CASSFGGTGRSSGELFF,TGTGCCAGCAGCTTCGGTGGGACAGGCCGTTCCTCTGGGGAGCTGTTTTTT
TRBV27,TRBD1,many,TRBJ2-7,CASSSSGTGYSYEQYF,TGTGCCAGCAGTTCCTCCGGGACAGGGTACTCCTACGAGCAGTACTTC
TRBV20-1,TRBD1,many,TRBJ2-7,CSASYRGDEQYF,TGCAGTGCTTCCTACAGGGGGGACGAGCAGTACTTC
TRBV20-1,TRBD1,many,TRBJ2-1,CSASRQGAWNEQFF,TGCAGTGCTAGTAGGCAGGGGGCATGGAATGAGCAGTTCTTC
TRBV5-1,NA,many,TRBJ1-2,CASNEQPNYGYTF,TGCGCCAGCAACGAACAGCCCAACTATGGCTACACCTTC
TRBV7-3,NA,many,TRBJ2-1,CASSEPHAKTYNEQFF,TGTGCCAGCAGCGAACCCCACGCAAAAACCTACAATGAGCAGTTCTTC
TRBV27,TRBD2,many,TRBJ2-3,CASSLRLAEDTQYF,TGTGCCAGCAGTTTAAGACTAGCGGAAGATACGCAGTATTTT
TRBV29-1,TRBD1,many,TRBJ1-2,CSALGQGEDYGYTF,TGCAGCGCATTAGGACAGGGGGAGGACTATGGCTACACCTTC
TRBV10-3,NA,many,TRBJ2-7,CAIKGRDEQYF,TGTGCCATCAAGGGAAGGGACGAGCAGTACTTC
TRBV29-1,TRBD1,many,TRBJ1-2,CSALRDSGGYTF,TGCAGCGCCTTAAGGGACAGTGGCGGCTACACCTTC
TRBV5-1,NA,NA,TRBJ1-1,CASSLGVNVNTEAFF,TGCGCCAGCAGCTTGGGGGTCAACGTGAACACTGAAGCTTTCTTT
TRBV9,TRBD2,few,TRBJ2-6,CASRAGPSSGANVLTF,TGTGCCAGCAGAGCGGGACCAAGCTCTGGGGCCAACGTCCTGACTTTC
TRBV7-9,NA,few,TRBJ1-3,CASSPTYPGGNTIYF,TGTGCCAGCAGCCCGACCTACCCGGGTGGAAACACCATATATTTT
TRBV12-3/TRBV12-4,TRBD2,many,TRBJ2-2,CASSPTSGRAQTGELFF,TGTGCCAGCAGCCCGACTAGCGGGAGGGCGCAGACCGGGGAGCTGTTTTTT
TRBV20-1,NA,NA,TRBJ2-7,CSARSGRGGETYEQYF,TGCAGTGCTAGATCGGGTCGAGGGGGGGAAACCTACGAGCAGTACTTC
TRBV5-1,TRBD2,many,TRBJ2-1,CASSLASGRLNEQFF,TGCGCCAGCAGCTTGGCCAGCGGGAGGCTCAATGAGCAGTTCTTC
TRBV12-3/TRBV12-4,NA,many,TRBJ1-2,CASTSVTVRGYGYTF,TGTGCCAGCACCTCCGTAACGGTTAGGGGCTATGGCTACACCTTC
TRBV18,NA,few,TRBJ2-5,CASSPSIIETQYF,TGTGCCAGCTCACCATCGATTATAGAGACCCAGTACTTC
TRBV11-2,TRBD1,few,TRBJ1-1,CASSNPDRGWLKTEAFF,TGTGCCAGCAGCAACCCGGACAGGGGGTGGTTAAAGACTGAAGCTTTCTTT
TRBV29-1,NA,many,TRBJ1-1,CSVRFITRATEAFF,TGCAGCGTTCGTTTTATAACGAGGGCCACTGAAGCTTTCTTT
TRBV4-1,NA,many,TRBJ2-3,CASSQTRDPDTQYF,TGCGCCAGCAGCCAGACCAGGGACCCAGATACGCAGTATTTT
TRBV4-1,TRBD1,many,TRBJ1-5,CASSPETWDRRSNQPQHF,TGCGCCAGCAGCCCAGAGACCTGGGACAGAAGGAGCAATCAGCCCCAGCATTTT
TRBV20-1,TRBD1,many,TRBJ2-1,CSARKTGVHEQFF,TGCAGTGCTAGAAAGACAGGGGTCCATGAGCAGTTCTTC
TRBV27,NA,few,TRBJ1-1,CASSLSTRGTEAFF,TGTGCCAGCAGTTTATCGACCCGTGGAACGGAAGCTTTCTTT
TRBV10-3,TRBD1,many,TRBJ1-2,CAISGTGGFGGYTF,TGTGCCATCAGTGGGACAGGGGGGTTCGGTGGCTACACCTTC
TRBV12-3/TRBV12-4,TRBD2,NA,TRBJ2-3,CASRRGLAADTQYF,TGTGCCAGCAGGCGGGGACTAGCAGCAGATACGCAGTATTTT
TRBV5-1,TRBD1,many,TRBJ2-2,CASRGQGRTGELFF,TGCGCCAGCAGGGGACAGGGGCGCACCGGGGAGCTGTTTTTT
TRBV4-3,NA,many,TRBJ2-5,CASSQEGSSWQTQYF,TGCGCCAGCAGCCAAGAAGGGTCTAGCTGGCAGACCCAGTACTTC
TRBV12-3/TRBV12-4,TRBD1,many,TRBJ1-2,CASSPETGEAGYTF,TGTGCCAGCAGCCCCGAAACAGGGGAGGCTGGCTACACCTTC
TRBV9,NA,many,TRBJ1-2,CASSRDLRRGGYGYTF,TGTGCCAGCAGCCGGGATTTACGGAGAGGGGGCTATGGCTACACCTTC
TRBV7-2,TRBD1,many,TRBJ2-5,CASSLGGQGAETQYF,TGTGCCAGCAGCTTAGGGGGACAGGGGGCAGAGACCCAGTACTTC
TRBV9,NA,many,TRBJ1-4,CAYAKEKRYEKLFF,TGTGCCTACGCGAAGGAAAAAAGATACGAAAAACTGTTTTTT
TRBV18,NA,few,TRBJ2-2,CASSGTPTGELFF,TGTGCCAGCTCAGGGACACCCACCGGGGAGCTGTTTTTT
TRBV27,TRBD1,many,TRBJ2-2,CASSLGTEAGELFF,TGTGCCAGCAGTTTAGGGACAGAGGCCGGGGAGCTGTTTTTT
TRBV11-2,TRBD1,few,TRBJ1-1,CASSHPRQGPLMNTEAFF,TGTGCCAGCAGCCACCCCCGACAGGGGCCCCTGATGAACACTGAAGCTTTCTTT
TRBV6-2/TRBV6-3,NA,many,TRBJ1-2,CASSPLEIYGYTF,TGTGCCAGCAGTCCCCTGGAGATCTATGGCTACACCTTC
TRBV20-1,NA,many,TRBJ1-1,CSARDLPNTEAFF,TGCAGTGCTAGAGATCTCCCGAACACTGAAGCTTTCTTT
TRBV20-1,NA,many,TRBJ1-5,CSAPGGAHQPQHF,TGCAGTGCTCCCGGGGGGGCTCATCAGCCCCAGCATTTT
TRBV20-1,TRBD2,many,TRBJ2-3,CSATPRVLAGPDTQYF,TGCAGTGCTACCCCCCGAGTGCTAGCGGGGCCAGATACGCAGTATTTT
TRBV29-1,NA,many,TRBJ2-1,CSVPLQGAYNEQFF,TGCAGCGTTCCCCTCCAGGGAGCCTACAATGAGCAGTTCTTC
TRBV6-2/TRBV6-3,NA,NA,TRBJ2-7,CASSTETGTGGEQYF,TGTGCCAGCAGCACTGAAACCGGGACCGGCGGGGAGCAGTACTTC
TRBV28,NA,many,TRBJ2-1,CASIQRAYNEQFF,TGTGCCAGCATTCAAAGAGCATACAATGAGCAGTTCTTC
TRBV9,NA,many,TRBJ2-2,CASSVALGETGELFF,TGTGCCAGCAGCGTAGCCCTCGGGGAAACCGGGGAGCTGTTTTTT
TRBV5-1,NA,few,TRBJ2-5,CASAAAETQYF,TGCGCCAGCGCGGCAGCGGAGACCCAGTACTTC
TRBV7-7,NA,many,TRBJ2-4,CASSQGLRNIQYF,TGTGCTAGCAGCCAGGGACTTAGGAACATTCAGTACTTC
TRBV18,NA,many,TRBJ2-1,CASSPTRAGLYNEQFF,TGTGCCAGCTCACCGACACGGGCGGGACTCTACAATGAGCAGTTCTTC
TRBV20-1,NA,many,TRBJ2-5,CSASGLGETQYF,TGCAGTGCTTCGGGTCTTGGGGAGACCCAGTACTTC
TRBV6-1,TRBD1,few,TRBJ2-5,CASSRQGAQETQYF,TGTGCCAGCAGTAGACAGGGGGCCCAAGAGACCCAGTACTTC
TRBV20-1,NA,many,TRBJ2-2,CSARLTGELFF,TGCAGTGCTAGGTTGACCGGGGAGCTGTTTTTT
TRBV5-4,TRBD2,few,TRBJ2-3,CASRLGLAGVGQYF,TGTGCCAGCCGACTGGGACTAGCGGGAGTGGGGCAGTATTTT
TRBV10-3,TRBD1,NA,TRBJ2-7,CAISLTGTDYEQYF,TGTGCCATCAGTCTCACCGGGACAGACTACGAGCAGTACTTC